This record covers a single T cell receptor (beta chain). Its matching antigen is unknown. CDR1 SGHRS and CDR2 YFSETQ come from the germline V gene. CDR3 length: 19 amino acids. V was pared by 0 bases and J by 3 bases, with 11 bases of the junction left unmatched. This sample is drawn from a study of OX40 agonist ivuxolimab in advanced cancers. Study results and caveats: On average, CD8+ T cells had more expanded clones than CD4+.

Data came from immunoSEQ multiplex PCR; TCRdb stores just in-frame clones and leaves some out. The top ten clones hold 20% to 25% of a sample with some 45,000 clones, 82% of them seen once. The sample in question was CD4+ or CD8+ T cells sorted from blood, obtained in a trial of the OX40 agonist ivuxolimab. This receptor was taken from an adult with an advanced solid tumor such as melanoma, head and neck, liver or kidney cancer. The chain carries TRBV5-1 and TRBJ2-3; TRBD2 matches at 12 bases. CDR3 DNA: TGCGCCAGCAGCTTGGCCATCCTAGCGGGAGGGCCTTGGACAGATACGCAGTATTTT. Its translation is CASSLAILAGGPWTDTQYF.